This T cell receptor (beta chain) was profiled in a study of T cell responses to AZD1222 COVID-19 vaccine. Germline V CDR1 and CDR2: SGHDN, FVKESK. The germline V and J ends were trimmed by 4 bases and 10 bases, with 17 bases remaining between them. The CDR3 covers 15 residues. Using immunoSEQ multiplex PCR, the repertoire was profiled, and TCRdb retains in-frame clones only, with some absent. Of roughly 120,000 clones listed, roughly nine tenths are singletons. The sequences come from peripheral blood, collected on day 0 of AZD1222 vaccination. The receptor was derived from an adult in good health. The rearrangement links TRBV14 to TRBJ1-6, with a tentative D call TRBD1 (5 bases). The CDR3 region is CASSLGRRGRSPLHF. CDR3 DNA: TGTGCCAGCAGCCTGGGGCGCCGGGGCCGGTCACCCCTCCACTTT.